One and the same sample provided the 2 T cell receptor beta chains below, sequenced in a study of CD8 T cells in Susac syndrome. Random-hexamer reverse transcription was applied to roughly 0.45 to 1 ug RNA. One entry per CDR3 protein results from TCRdb running MiXCR on the immunoSEQ multiplex PCR reads. This sample has 180,000 or so distinct CDR3 sequences, with about 94% found just once. Sequencing used CD4+ T cells from PBMCs. The receptor set was obtained from a human donor in good health.

This chain links TRBV29-1 with TRBJ1-2; D remains unclear. From germline, CDR1 is SQVTM and CDR2 ANQGSEA. CDR3 size: 10 residues. Trimming stripped 8 bases from V and 6 bases from J, with 10 bases between. The CDR3 bases are TGCAGCACCTTTCAGAATGGCTACACCTTC. This encodes CSTFQNGYTF. Supplemented by reference TRBV29-1 and TRBJ1-2, the full variable domain reads SAVISQKPSRDICQRGTSLTIQCQVDSQVTMMFWYRQQPGQSLTLIATANQGSEATYESGFVIDKFPISRPNLTFSTLTVSNMSPEDSSIYLCSTFQNGYTFGSGTRLTVV.

The J gene is TRBJ2-1, the V gene TRBV20-1, with a possible D match to TRBD1 (5 bases). CDR3 length: 15 residues. With 6 bases removed from V and 5 bases from J, the gap between germline ends came to 20 bases. The V gene's germline CDR1 is DFQATT and CDR2 SNEGSKA (reference sequence). The CDR3 DNA reads as TGCAGTGCCACCCGCCCAGGGTTTACCGACAATGAGCAGTTCTTC. Protein sequence: CSATRPGFTDNEQFF.